The present T cell receptor (beta chain) was sequenced within a study of cytomegalovirus exposure and HLA in healthy donors (dated by TCRdb to about 2017). In terms of the full investigation: According to an earlier analysis of 550 to 700 of the donors, some 180 million T cells yielded roughly 110 million unique TCR beta sequences and 276 Gb of sequence data. Among the roughly 400 genotyped donors, approximately 82% belonged to the genetic ancestry cluster associated with self-reported Caucasian donors. An early release covering just under 650 HLA-typed donors comprised approximately 290 gigabases of sequencing data and approximately 80 million unique TCR sequences. Typing coverage varied by locus: roughly 629-640 donors for A, B, C, DRB1 and DQB1; roughly 520 for DQA1; more than 600 for DPA1; under 490 for DPB1. To predict cytomegalovirus infection status, the study brought together high-throughput TCR immunosequencing, statistical association of individual TCRs with disease status, and machine learning. A later genetic analysis used genome-wide SNP genotypes for about 60% of the roughly 700 donors, treating that subset as a discovery cohort. All discovery cohort repertoires had been generated on a single sequencing platform. To decide whether each TCR beta V gene segment behaved as functional or pseudogenic, an earlier analysis of several hundred of the donors relied on high-throughput TCR beta sequencing. A separate validation cohort of about 110 different subjects was used in addition to the approximately 700-subject first cohort. HLA typing included class I and class II loci at four-digit resolution. The study aimed to test whether cataloging public T cell receptors could reveal signatures of past pathogen exposure. A later analysis re-examined previously published TCR beta repertoires from more than 550 donors and added high-resolution HLA genotyping to investigate patterns of TCR occurrence. The study used immunosequencing to profile the T cell repertoires of hundreds of subjects and linked those repertoires to cytomegalovirus serostatus. Donor age, sex, ethnicity and CMV serostatus were compiled together with the repertoire data. Four or five DR-DQ haplotypes were handled as single units for association and clustering because linkage in the cohort was strong. In the later analysis, no new phenotypic data were used to find candidate immune exposures; instead, reliance was placed on TCR beta sequences and their occurrence across donors. Across under 500 genotyped donors of the cohort, an average of about 220,000 unique TCR beta nucleotide sequences per donor were sequenced, and roughly 17% of those sequences were non-productive. The investigation overall reported the following: The authors suggested that the approach could potentially be generalized to other disease states and immunological phenotypes. Three of the identified cytomegalovirus-associated TCR beta chains were confirmed in vitro to be specific for cytomegalovirus antigens. A group of highly shared sequence variants was considered likely to be a technical artifact of the sequencing pipeline. Compared with equally common non-associated chains, HLA-associated TCR beta chains in a later analysis were more clonally expanded and had lower generation probabilities. According to a later analysis, parvovirus B19, influenza, CMV and Epstein-Barr virus appeared linked to several top co-occurrence clusters. Because some donors lacked HLA typing at each locus, the association tests relied only on the typed subset. Broadly in line with IMGT annotations, most TCR beta V segments showed up in productive rearrangements about 87% or about 30% of the time in an earlier analysis of 587 of the donors. Compared with the 666-donor mean, donors in an Asian-associated ancestry cluster had fewer N-insertions in productive TCRs, according to a later genetic analysis. A later genetic analysis associated a missense DCLRE1C variant with V-gene and J-gene trimming of TCR beta chains, and an independent cohort replicated the association. When HLA alleles, especially DR and DQ, strongly co-occurred, attributing TCR associations to individual alleles was difficult. Linkage disequilibrium might explain the correlated functional status among segregating V segments, but an unknown experimental factor could not be ruled out. Presence/absence analyses assumed roughly uniform sequencing depth across donors, an assumption that may not hold. Some IMGT-functional V segments, including TRBV6-2 and TRBV6-3, could not be distinguished by the 87-base-pair reads and were therefore excluded. In a later analysis, most CMV-associated TCR beta chains were found to appear HLA-restricted, with HLA associations seemingly driven largely by CMV exposure. A total of 150 to 200 TCR beta chains were listed by the study as associated with cytomegalovirus. Immune exposure information for the cohort was limited to CMV serostatus. According to a later analysis, TCR association rates differed among HLA loci, with DRB1 alleles showing the most associated TCRs and HLA-C alleles showing the fewest. In both the original and validation cohorts, the classifier was reported to diagnose cytomegalovirus status with high specificity and sensitivity. A further reported finding was that TCR beta sequences accurately predicted the HLA-A and HLA-B alleles for most subjects in the first cohort. Most TCR sequences were observed very rarely across donors, whereas some public TCRs were present in many individuals. Because counts were too low, about 15 rarely observed V segments, including chromosome 9 orphons, were left out of the earlier analysis of 587 of the donors. The cohort was sequenced for TCR beta chains only, and without alpha or paired-chain data the features that could be detected were limited. In a later analysis, some 17,000 TCR beta sequences were associated with specific HLA alleles at a false discovery rate of 0.05.

The cohort consisted of some 670 healthy bone marrow donors. At the time of sampling, all cohort members were nominally healthy, though unrecorded immune exposures were likely present. The donor tested CMV seronegative and was one of the 352 seronegative cohort members. A peripheral blood sample was collected from each donor, and TCR beta sequencing was performed on peripheral blood mononuclear cells. Genomic DNA was extracted from the blood cell samples with the Qiagen DNeasy Blood Extraction Kit. This clone has more than one count but fewer than ten. This clone's antigen is unknown. No base-level quality is on record; no much larger clone is a single base apart. Libraries were made using the immunoSEQ multiplex PCR assay. A mixture of 60 forward primers for TCR Vbeta segments and 13 reverse primers for TCR Jbeta segments was used in the multiplex PCR. The CDR3 region of rearranged TCR beta genes was amplified from genomic DNA by a multiplex PCR assay. The Illumina HiSeq System was used to sequence the amplified TCR beta libraries as 87-base-pair reads. The paper's processing steps were these. A later analysis counted about 82 million unique TCR beta chains across the roughly 700 repertoires, and 10 million to 12 million of these chains were shared by at least two donors. Raw reads were error-corrected and collapsed into unique sequences with a nearest-neighbor algorithm that merged closely related sequences to remove PCR and sequencing errors. To assign V, D and J gene segments, CDR3 sequences were aligned to IMGT reference sequences. For a sequence to be retained, a match of at least six nucleotides to both a V gene segment and a J gene segment was required. A rearrangement was called productive if the CDR3 had no stop codons and remained in frame with V and J, and every other rearrangement was called non-productive. CDR3 was defined by IMGT convention, running from the second conserved V-encoded cysteine to the conserved J-encoded phenylalanine. In an earlier analysis of around 600 of the donors, sequences lacking an unambiguous match to a single V gene segment were excluded. In an earlier analysis of approximately 610 of the donors, V segments were called functional above 56.7% productive rearrangements and were called segregating when the between-donor standard deviation exceeded 5%. A statistical classification framework was developed to diagnose cytomegalovirus status using the catalog of TCR beta chain sequences. In a later analysis, V and J genes were assigned by comparing TCR nucleotide sequences against IMGT/GENE-DB human TR gene sequences. In a later analysis, CDR3 sequences and most-parsimonious VDJ recombination scenarios were assigned using the TCRdist pipeline. A later analysis defined each TCR beta chain by its CDR3 amino acid sequence plus V-gene family, and excluded reads lacking a unique V-gene family. To address suspected cross-contamination and a sequencing artifact, a later analysis removed some 620 highly shared, low-generation-probability nucleotide sequences. In a later analysis, a clonal expansion index was calculated for each public chain from normalized within-repertoire ranks of inferred template counts. Generation probabilities in a later analysis came from a VDJ recombination model fitted to out-of-frame rearrangements, and those results were checked against IGoR. In a later analysis, TCR-TCR, TCR-HLA and TCR-CMV co-occurrence was scored with hypergeometric tests, and a repertoire-size bias correction was applied to TCR pairs. In a later analysis, false discovery rates were estimated by permuting HLA or CMV assignments 20 times. A later analysis grouped co-occurring TCRs with DBSCAN, adding TCRdist sequence similarity when clustering within HLA-allele-positive subsets. For co-occurrence clustering, repertoires with fewer than 30,000 or more than 120,000 public chains were excluded, along with a handful of repertoires with anomalous nucleotide sharing. Entries here come from immuneACCESS through TCRdb and include only in-frame sequences with V and J called. Some clones fail to appear in such tables; in the studies checked, an unresolved V gene covers under half of the shortfall, and the cause of the remainder is unknown. Clone size and the V and J calls come from that table; the DNA yielded D and trimming. The sample table records more than 140,000 clones; roughly 73% of these occur just once. The top ten constitute 2.5% to 4% of the sample.

Trimming at the junction amounts to 3 bases on V and 1 base on J, and the germline ends lie 8 bases apart. There are 14 amino acids in the CDR3, from cysteine to phenylalanine inclusive. Only the CDR3 DNA stays, 42 bases, in frame from base 1. Based on the germline V gene (reference sequence), the CDR1 and CDR2 sequences are SGHKS and YYEKEE. The specimen sequenced was PBMCs. The source of this sequence is a man in his forties in good health and CMV-seronegative. Recombination connected TRBV5-5 to TRBJ1-5, and perhaps TRBD1 as D gene, on 6 matching bases. The DNA sequence is TGTGCCAGCAGCTCTCAGGGGAGCAATCAGCCCCAGCATTTT. This yields the protein CASSSQGSNQPQHF. Full variable domain (CDR3 extended with the reference TRBV5-5 and TRBJ1-5 proteins): DAGVTQSPTHLIKTRGQQVTLRCSPISGHKSVSWYQQVLGQGPQFIFQYYEKEERGRGNFPDRFSARQFPNYSSELNVNALLLGDSALYLCASSSQGSNQPQHFGDGTRLSIL.